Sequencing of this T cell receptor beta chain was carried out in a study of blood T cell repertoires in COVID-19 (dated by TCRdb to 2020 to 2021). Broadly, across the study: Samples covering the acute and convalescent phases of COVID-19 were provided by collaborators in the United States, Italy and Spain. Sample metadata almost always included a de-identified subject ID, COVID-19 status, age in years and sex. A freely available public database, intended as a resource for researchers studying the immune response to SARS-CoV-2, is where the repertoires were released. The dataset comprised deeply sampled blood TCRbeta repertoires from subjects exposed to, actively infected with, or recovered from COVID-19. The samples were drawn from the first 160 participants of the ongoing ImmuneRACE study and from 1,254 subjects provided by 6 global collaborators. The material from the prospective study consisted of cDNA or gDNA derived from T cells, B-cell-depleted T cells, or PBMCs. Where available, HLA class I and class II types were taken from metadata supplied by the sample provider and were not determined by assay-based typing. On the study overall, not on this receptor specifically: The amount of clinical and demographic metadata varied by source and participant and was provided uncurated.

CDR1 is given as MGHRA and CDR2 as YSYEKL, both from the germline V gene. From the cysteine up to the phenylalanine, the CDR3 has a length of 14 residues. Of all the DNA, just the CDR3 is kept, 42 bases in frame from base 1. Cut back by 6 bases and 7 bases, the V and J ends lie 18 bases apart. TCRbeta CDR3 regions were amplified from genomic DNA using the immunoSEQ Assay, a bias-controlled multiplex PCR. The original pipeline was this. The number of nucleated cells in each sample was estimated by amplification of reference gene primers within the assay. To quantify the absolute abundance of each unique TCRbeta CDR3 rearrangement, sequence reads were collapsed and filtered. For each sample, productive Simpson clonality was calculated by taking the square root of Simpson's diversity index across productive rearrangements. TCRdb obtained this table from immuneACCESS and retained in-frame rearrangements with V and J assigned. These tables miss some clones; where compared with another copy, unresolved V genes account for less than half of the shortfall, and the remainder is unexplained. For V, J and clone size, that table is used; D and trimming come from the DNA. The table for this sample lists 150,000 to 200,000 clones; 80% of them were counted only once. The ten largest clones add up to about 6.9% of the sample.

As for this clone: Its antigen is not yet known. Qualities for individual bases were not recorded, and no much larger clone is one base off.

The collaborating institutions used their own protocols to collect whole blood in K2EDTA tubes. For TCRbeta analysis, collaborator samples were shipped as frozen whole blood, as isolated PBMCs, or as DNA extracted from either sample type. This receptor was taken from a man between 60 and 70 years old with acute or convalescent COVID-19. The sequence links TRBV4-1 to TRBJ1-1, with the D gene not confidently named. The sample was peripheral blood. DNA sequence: TGCGCCAGCAGTCCTAGATTTTTGTCGGGTGAAGCTTTCTTT. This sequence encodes CASSPRFLSGEAFF.